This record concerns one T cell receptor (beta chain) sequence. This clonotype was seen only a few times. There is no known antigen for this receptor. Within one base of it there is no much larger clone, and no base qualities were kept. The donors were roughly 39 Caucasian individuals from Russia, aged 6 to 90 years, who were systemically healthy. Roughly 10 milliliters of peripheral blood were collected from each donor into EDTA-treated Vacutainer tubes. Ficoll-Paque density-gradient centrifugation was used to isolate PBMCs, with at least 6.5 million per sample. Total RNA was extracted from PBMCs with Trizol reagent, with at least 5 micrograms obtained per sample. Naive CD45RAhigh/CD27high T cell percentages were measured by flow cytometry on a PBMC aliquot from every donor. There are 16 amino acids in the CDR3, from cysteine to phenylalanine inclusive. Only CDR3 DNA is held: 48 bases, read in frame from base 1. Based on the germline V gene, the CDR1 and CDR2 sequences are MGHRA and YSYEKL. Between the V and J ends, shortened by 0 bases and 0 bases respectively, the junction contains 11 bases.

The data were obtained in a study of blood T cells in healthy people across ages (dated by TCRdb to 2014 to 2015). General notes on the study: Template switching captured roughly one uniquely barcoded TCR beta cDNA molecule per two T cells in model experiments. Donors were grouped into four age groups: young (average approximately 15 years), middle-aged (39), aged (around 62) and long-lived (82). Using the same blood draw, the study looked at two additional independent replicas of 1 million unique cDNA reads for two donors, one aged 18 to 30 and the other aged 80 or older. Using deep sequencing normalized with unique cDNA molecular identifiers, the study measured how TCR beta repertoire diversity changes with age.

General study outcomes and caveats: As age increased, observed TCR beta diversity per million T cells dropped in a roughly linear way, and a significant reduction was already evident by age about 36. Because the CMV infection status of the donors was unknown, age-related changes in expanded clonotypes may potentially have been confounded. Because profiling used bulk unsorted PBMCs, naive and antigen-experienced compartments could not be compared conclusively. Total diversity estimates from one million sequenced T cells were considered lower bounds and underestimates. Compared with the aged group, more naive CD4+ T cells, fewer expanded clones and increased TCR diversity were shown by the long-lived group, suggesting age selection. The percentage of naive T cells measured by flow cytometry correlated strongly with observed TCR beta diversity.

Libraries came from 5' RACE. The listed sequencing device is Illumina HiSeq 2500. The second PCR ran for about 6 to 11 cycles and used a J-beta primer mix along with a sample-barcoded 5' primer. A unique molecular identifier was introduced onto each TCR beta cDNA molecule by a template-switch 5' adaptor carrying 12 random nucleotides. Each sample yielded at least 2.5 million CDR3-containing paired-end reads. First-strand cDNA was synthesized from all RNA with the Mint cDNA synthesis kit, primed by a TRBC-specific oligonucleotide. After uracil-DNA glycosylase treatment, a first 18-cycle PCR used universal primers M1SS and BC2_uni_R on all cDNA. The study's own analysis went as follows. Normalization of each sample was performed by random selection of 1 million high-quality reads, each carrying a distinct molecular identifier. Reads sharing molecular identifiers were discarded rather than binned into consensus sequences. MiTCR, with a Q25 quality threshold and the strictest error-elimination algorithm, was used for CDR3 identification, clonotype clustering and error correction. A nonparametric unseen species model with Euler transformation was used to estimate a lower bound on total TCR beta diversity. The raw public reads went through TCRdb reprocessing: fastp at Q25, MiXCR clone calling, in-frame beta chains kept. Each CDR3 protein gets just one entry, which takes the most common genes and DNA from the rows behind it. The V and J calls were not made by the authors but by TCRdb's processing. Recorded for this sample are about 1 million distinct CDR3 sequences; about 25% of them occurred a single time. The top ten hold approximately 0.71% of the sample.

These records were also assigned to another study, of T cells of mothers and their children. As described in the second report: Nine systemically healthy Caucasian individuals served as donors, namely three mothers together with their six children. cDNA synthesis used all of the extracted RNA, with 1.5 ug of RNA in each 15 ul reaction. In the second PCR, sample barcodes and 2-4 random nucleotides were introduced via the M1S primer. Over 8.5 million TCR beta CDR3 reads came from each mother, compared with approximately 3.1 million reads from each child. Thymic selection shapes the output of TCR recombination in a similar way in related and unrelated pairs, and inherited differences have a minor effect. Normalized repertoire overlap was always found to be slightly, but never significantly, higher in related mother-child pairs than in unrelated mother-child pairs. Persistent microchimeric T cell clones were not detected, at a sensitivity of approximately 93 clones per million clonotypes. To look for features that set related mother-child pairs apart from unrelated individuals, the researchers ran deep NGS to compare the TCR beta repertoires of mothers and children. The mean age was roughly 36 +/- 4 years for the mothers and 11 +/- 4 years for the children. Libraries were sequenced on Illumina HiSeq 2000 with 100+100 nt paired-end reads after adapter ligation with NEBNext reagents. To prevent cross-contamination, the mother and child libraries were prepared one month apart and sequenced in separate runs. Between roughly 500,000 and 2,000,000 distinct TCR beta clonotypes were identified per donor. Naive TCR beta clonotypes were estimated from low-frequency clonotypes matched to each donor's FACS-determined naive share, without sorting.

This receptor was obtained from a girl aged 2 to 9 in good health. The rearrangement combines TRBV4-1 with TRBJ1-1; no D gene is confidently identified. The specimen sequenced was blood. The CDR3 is CASSQDPADMNTEAFF. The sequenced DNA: TGCGCCAGCAGCCAAGATCCCGCGGATATGAACACTGAAGCTTTCTTT.